A selection of T cell receptor beta chains follows, all from one sample in a study of cytomegalovirus exposure and HLA in healthy donors. Here immunoSEQ multiplex PCR was the method, and the copy in TCRdb shows in-frame clones only, minus some. The data show roughly 150,000 clones, 85% to 90% seen once. The material sequenced was PBMCs. The receptor set was obtained from a young man in good health and CMV-seropositive. Each CDR3 is given with its conserved first and last residue. D genes are given only for firm matches. Clone sizes are given selectively: once, few, many, or a class where the clone is expanded.

D: TRBD2; J: TRBJ2-3; V: TRBV7-2; size: -; CDR3: CASSPGLAGVDTQYF; DNA: TGTGCCAGCAGCCCGGGACTAGCGGGAGTGGATACGCAGTATTTT
D: -; J: TRBJ1-1; V: TRBV28; size: -; CDR3: CASRTGGSTEAFF; DNA: TGTGCCAGCAGGACTGGTGGAAGCACTGAAGCTTTCTTT
D: TRBD1; J: TRBJ2-2; V: TRBV5-1; size: -; CDR3: CASSSRTGSGELFF; DNA: TGCGCCAGCAGCTCGAGGACAGGGAGCGGGGAGCTGTTTTTT
D: TRBD2; J: TRBJ2-1; V: TRBV27; size: -; CDR3: CASTTGLAGVNEQFF; DNA: TGTGCCAGCACCACGGGACTAGCGGGAGTTAATGAGCAGTTCTTC
D: TRBD1; J: TRBJ2-1; V: TRBV29-1; size: once; CDR3: CSETGPNNEQFF; DNA: TGCAGCGAGACAGGGCCTAACAATGAGCAGTTCTTC
D: -; J: TRBJ2-1; V: TRBV30; size: -; CDR3: CAWSVLRLDEQFF; DNA: TGTGCCTGGAGTGTATTAAGACTAGATGAGCAGTTCTTC
D: TRBD1; J: TRBJ2-1; V: TRBV19; size: -; CDR3: CASSITGGNNEQFF; DNA: TGTGCCAGTAGTATTACAGGGGGGAACAATGAGCAGTTCTTC
D: -; J: TRBJ2-5; V: TRBV27; size: once; CDR3: CASSPFSGLRGETQYF; DNA: TGTGCCAGCAGTCCGTTCTCGGGCCTTAGGGGGGAGACCCAGTACTTC
D: -; J: TRBJ1-1; V: TRBV10-3; size: -; CDR3: CAINSGIYTEAFF; DNA: TGTGCCATCAATAGTGGTATCTACACTGAAGCTTTCTTT
D: TRBD2; J: TRBJ2-1; V: TRBV30; size: -; CDR3: CAWSVRVGRTYNEQFF; DNA: TGTGCCTGGAGTGTACGGGTCGGGAGGACATACAATGAGCAGTTCTTC
D: TRBD1; J: TRBJ1-4; V: TRBV6-1; size: -; CDR3: CASSVNRGENEKLFF; DNA: TGTGCCAGCAGTGTCAACAGGGGGGAAAATGAAAAACTGTTTTTT
D: TRBD1; J: TRBJ1-1; V: TRBV7-9; size: -; CDR3: CASSLGQGRGNTEAFF; DNA: TGTGCCAGCAGCTTAGGACAGGGCAGGGGAAACACTGAAGCTTTCTTT
D: TRBD2; J: TRBJ2-1; V: TRBV7-6; size: -; CDR3: CASSLATSGASYNEQFF; DNA: TGTGCCAGCAGCTTAGCGACTAGCGGGGCCTCCTACAATGAGCAGTTCTTC
D: TRBD1; J: TRBJ2-7; V: TRBV5-8; size: -; CDR3: CASSFGTGMNEQYF; DNA: TGTGCCAGCAGCTTCGGGACAGGGATGAACGAGCAGTACTTC
D: TRBD1; J: TRBJ2-7; V: TRBV6-5; size: -; CDR3: CASSYTQGAYEQYF; DNA: TGTGCCAGCAGTTACACCCAGGGGGCTTACGAGCAGTACTTC
D: -; J: TRBJ2-5; V: TRBV29-1; size: -; CDR3: CSVDRLGEETQYF; DNA: TGCAGCGTTGATAGATTAGGGGAAGAGACCCAGTACTTC
D: -; J: TRBJ2-7; V: TRBV28; size: few; CDR3: CASSPPFVRSRYEQYF; DNA: TGTGCCAGCAGTCCCCCTTTTGTGAGGTCTCGATACGAGCAGTACTTC
D: TRBD1; J: TRBJ2-2; V: TRBV19; size: -; CDR3: CASSVGQGNTGELFF; DNA: TGTGCCAGTAGTGTGGGACAGGGAAACACCGGGGAGCTGTTTTTT
D: -; J: TRBJ1-4; V: TRBV4-1; size: -; CDR3: CASSQATTNEKLFF; DNA: TGCGCCAGCAGCCAAGCCACAACTAATGAAAAACTGTTTTTT
D: TRBD1; J: TRBJ2-7; V: TRBV6-1; size: -; CDR3: CASSEFRDSSYEQYF; DNA: TGTGCCAGCAGTGAATTCCGGGACAGCTCCTACGAGCAGTACTTC
D: -; J: TRBJ2-5; V: TRBV4-2; size: -; CDR3: CASSQDGLTPYF; DNA: TGTGCCAGCAGCCAAGATGGACTAACCCCCTACTTC
D: TRBD1; J: TRBJ2-1; V: TRBV2; size: -; CDR3: CASSPDRGPYNEQFF; DNA: TGTGCCAGCAGCCCGGACAGGGGCCCCTACAATGAGCAGTTCTTC
D: -; J: TRBJ2-2; V: TRBV2; size: -; CDR3: CASRDSEPGELFF; DNA: TGTGCCAGCCGGGACTCAGAGCCCGGGGAGCTGTTTTTT
D: TRBD2; J: TRBJ2-7; V: TRBV28; size: -; CDR3: CASRGLASYEQYF; DNA: TGTGCCAGCAGGGGACTAGCGTCCTACGAGCAGTACTTC
D: -; J: TRBJ1-5; V: TRBV10-3; size: -; CDR3: CAISYEWGGNQPQHF; DNA: TGTGCCATCAGTTACGAGTGGGGGGGCAATCAGCCCCAGCATTTT
D: TRBD2; J: TRBJ2-1; V: TRBV15; size: -; CDR3: CATSRESRTSGRNYNEQFF; DNA: TGTGCCACCAGCAGAGAGTCTCGGACTAGCGGGAGGAACTACAATGAGCAGTTCTTC
D: -; J: TRBJ2-1; V: TRBV6-1; size: -; CDR3: CASSVESSYNEQFF; DNA: TGTGCCAGCAGTGTTGAGAGCTCCTACAATGAGCAGTTCTTC
D: TRBD1; J: TRBJ2-4; V: TRBV25-1; size: -; CDR3: CASSDPGQGAKNIQYF; DNA: TGTGCCAGCAGTGACCCGGGACAGGGAGCCAAAAACATTCAGTACTTC
D: TRBD1; J: TRBJ2-2; V: TRBV7-8; size: -; CDR3: CASSLDGTGDGELFF; DNA: TGTGCCAGCAGCTTGGACGGGACAGGGGACGGGGAGCTGTTTTTT
D: -; J: TRBJ1-5; V: TRBV27; size: -; CDR3: CASSSKKSNQPQHF; DNA: TGTGCCAGCAGTTCTAAGAAAAGCAATCAGCCCCAGCATTTT
D: TRBD1; J: TRBJ1-2; V: TRBV19; size: -; CDR3: CASSPDQGGKGYTF; DNA: TGTGCCAGTAGTCCCGACCAGGGGGGCAAAGGCTACACCTTC
D: TRBD2; J: TRBJ2-7; V: TRBV7-6; size: once; CDR3: CASSPAGGSYEQYF; DNA: TGTGCCAGCAGCCCCGCGGGGGGGTCCTACGAGCAGTACTTC
D: TRBD1; J: TRBJ2-7; V: TRBV29-1; size: -; CDR3: CSAQRPSGQHYEQYF; DNA: TGCAGCGCCCAACGGCCCTCGGGACAGCACTACGAGCAGTACTTC
D: TRBD1; J: TRBJ2-7; V: TRBV6-5; size: -; CDR3: CASIQGTANTYEQYF; DNA: TGTGCCAGCATCCAAGGGACAGCCAACACCTACGAGCAGTACTTC
D: TRBD2; J: TRBJ2-1; V: TRBV4-1; size: -; CDR3: CASSQGLAGVIARDEQFF; DNA: TGCGCCAGCAGCCAAGGACTAGCGGGAGTTATAGCGCGCGATGAGCAGTTCTTC
D: TRBD1; J: TRBJ1-1; V: TRBV18; size: -; CDR3: CASSRTGIWGTEAFF; DNA: TGTGCCAGCTCTCGGACAGGGATATGGGGCACTGAAGCTTTCTTT
D: -; J: TRBJ2-7; V: TRBV5-1; size: -; CDR3: CASSLGRGYSYEQYF; DNA: TGCGCCAGCAGCTTGGGCCGCGGTTACTCCTACGAGCAGTACTTC